The text below deals with one T cell receptor (beta chain). Its antigen is unidentified. This sample is part of a study of shared clonotypes between healthy human individuals. Overall study context: Per donor, three plates held CD4 naive cells, three held CD4 memory, two held CD8 naive and one held CD8 memory. Broader study findings: Clonotype sharing among donors was thought likely to change with sequencing depth. The study generally estimated greater richness for naive than memory subsets.

Produced via immunoSEQ multiplex PCR; TCRdb's table is partial and in-frame only. The sample yields about 2.3 million clones, 85% to 95% seen once. The sample was naive CD4+ T cells from PBMCs. Stated subset: CD45RA+ positively selected. The sequence was collected from a man aged 18 to 35 in good health. Some clones in this sample may be carry-over from other donors' samples.

The DNA for the CDR3 is TGTGCCAGCAGGATAAAAGCCGGACAGCCCAATTCACCCCTCCACTTT. Its protein product is CASRIKAGQPNSPLHF. This chain joins TRBV28 and TRBJ1-6; maybe TRBD1 (6 bases). CDR1 is MDHEN and CDR2 is SYDVKM in the germline V gene. The CDR3 totals 16 residues. Trimming cost V 6 bases and J 7 bases, with 19 bases left between them. The full variable domain, with the rest looked up from reference TRBV28 and TRBJ1-6, is DVKVTQSSRYLVKRTGEKVFLECVQDMDHENMFWYRQDPGLGLRLIYFSYDVKMKEKGDIPEGYSVSREKKERFSLILESASTNQTSMYLCASRIKAGQPNSPLHFGNGTRLTVT.